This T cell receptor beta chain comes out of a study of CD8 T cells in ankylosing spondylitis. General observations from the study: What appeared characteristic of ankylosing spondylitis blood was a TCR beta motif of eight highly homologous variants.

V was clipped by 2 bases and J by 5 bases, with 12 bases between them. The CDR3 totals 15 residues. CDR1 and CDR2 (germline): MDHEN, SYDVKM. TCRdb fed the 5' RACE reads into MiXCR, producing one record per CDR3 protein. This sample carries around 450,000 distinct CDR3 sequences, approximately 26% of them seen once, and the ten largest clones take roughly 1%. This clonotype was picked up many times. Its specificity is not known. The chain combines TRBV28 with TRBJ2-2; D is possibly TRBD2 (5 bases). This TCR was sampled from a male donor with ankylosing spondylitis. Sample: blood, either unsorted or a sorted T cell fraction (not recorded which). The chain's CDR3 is CASSLALRGTGELFF. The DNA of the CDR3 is TGTGCCAGCAGTTTAGCCCTCCGAGGGACCGGGGAGCTGTTTTTT.